Sequencing of this T cell receptor beta chain was carried out in a study of blood T cell repertoires in COVID-19. Study-wide background: The origin of the acute and convalescent COVID-19 samples was the United States, Italy and Spain. In each case, the material was cDNA or gDNA derived from T cells, B-cell-depleted T cells, or PBMCs.

Original processing notes: Reference gene primers were amplified, and this amplification served to estimate nucleated cell counts. Profiled with immunoSEQ multiplex PCR; TCRdb holds only in-frame clones, not every one. The DNA was the basis for D and trimming; V, J and clone size are from that table. This table holds a few hundred thousand clones, around 87% found once. This CDR3 has 15 residues. V was clipped by 0 bases and J by 5 bases; unmatched bases: 4. Germline V gene data show CDR1 as GTSNPN and CDR2 as SVGIG (reference sequence). The gene calls are TRBV30 and TRBJ1-4, with 9 bases lining up with TRBD1. Sequenced material: peripheral blood. The sequence was collected from a woman aged 45 to 65 who had recovered from COVID-19. As DNA, the CDR3 is TGTGCCTGGAGTGTCTCGGACAGGGGAAATGAAAAACTGTTTTTT. Encoded protein: CAWSVSDRGNEKLFF. The entire variable domain, with the rest obtained from reference TRBV30 and TRBJ1-4, is as follows: SQTIHQWPATLVQPVGSPLSLECTVEGTSNPNLYWYRQAAGRGLQLLFYSVGIGQISSEVPQNLSASRPQDRQFILSSKKLLLSDSGFYLCAWSVSDRGNEKLFFGSGTQLSVL.